What follows are 25 T cell receptor beta chains derived from one specimen sequenced in a study of T cell changes during pregnancy in multiple sclerosis. Generated by immunoSEQ multiplex PCR, the TCRdb table keeps only in-frame clones and is missing some. This sample yields about 70,000 clones, of which approximately 92% are seen a single time; 2% to 2.5% belongs to the top ten. Sequencing was performed on peripheral blood, taken in the second trimester of pregnancy. Receptors were obtained from a female donor in good health, enrolled as a control in a pregnancy study.

This chain uses TRBV9 with TRBJ1-1; D perhaps matches TRBD1 (6 bases). Trimming pared 0 bases from V and 5 bases from J, leaving 23 bases between. The CDR3 is made up of 18 amino acids. Germline lookup yields CDR1 SGDLS and CDR2 YYNGEE. Here the CDR3 reads CASSVAPDTGKRETEAFF. The CDR3 DNA is TGTGCCAGCAGCGTAGCTCCGGATACAGGGAAAAGGGAAACTGAAGCTTTCTTT.

The chain has TRBV7-8 and TRBJ2-7; tentatively, D is TRBD2 (6 bases). From germline, CDR1 is SGHVS and CDR2 FQNEAQ. V lost 1 base, J lost 5 bases, and 12 bases lay in between. The CDR3 loop spans 14 amino acids. The CDR3 protein is CASSLVSGVDEQYF. The CDR3 DNA is TGTGCCAGCAGCTTAGTGTCGGGGGTTGACGAGCAGTACTTC.

The chain has TRBV2 and TRBJ1-1; TRBD1 matches at 7 bases. J lost 2 bases, V lost 4 bases, and 4 bases had no gene match. This CDR3 has 14 residues. Germline values: CDR1 SNHLY, CDR2 FYNNEI. The CDR3 DNA reads as TGTGCCAGCAGTGCGAGACAGGGTAACACTGAAGCTTTCTTT. This gives the protein CASSARQGNTEAFF. Full variable domain (missing parts from reference TRBV2 and TRBJ1-1): EPEVTQTPSHQVTQMGQEVILRCVPISNHLYFYWYRQILGQKVEFLVSFYNNEISEKSEIFDDQFSVERPDGSNFTLKIRSTKLEDSAMYFCASSARQGNTEAFFGQGTRLTVV.

V gene TRBV28 combines with J gene TRBJ2-7; 9 bases fit TRBD1. Germline CDR1 reads MDHEN; CDR2 reads SYDVKM. This CDR3 is 17 amino acids long. V was pared by 3 bases and J by 5 bases, with 14 bases of the junction left unmatched. The CDR3 reads CASSFPRGTGSFHEQYF. DNA of the CDR3: TGTGCCAGCAGTTTCCCCCGTGGGACAGGGTCTTTCCACGAGCAGTACTTC. Full variable domain (rest looked up from reference TRBV28 and TRBJ2-7): DVKVTQSSRYLVKRTGEKVFLECVQDMDHENMFWYRQDPGLGLRLIYFSYDVKMKEKGDIPEGYSVSREKKERFSLILESASTNQTSMYLCASSFPRGTGSFHEQYFGPGTRLTVT.

The rearrangement joins TRBV29-1 to TRBJ1-1; TRBD1 aligns across 7 bases. V lost 3 bases, J lost 0 bases, and 4 bases stayed unmatched. The CDR3 runs 14 residues. CDR1 is SQVTM, CDR2 ANQGSEA, per germline. CDR3 in DNA: TGCAGCGTTGACCAGGGGGTCATGAACACTGAAGCTTTCTTT. This translates into CSVDQGVMNTEAFF. Based on the CDR3 plus reference TRBV29-1 and TRBJ1-1, the full variable domain is SAVISQKPSRDICQRGTSLTIQCQVDSQVTMMFWYRQQPGQSLTLIATANQGSEATYESGFVIDKFPISRPNLTFSTLTVSNMSPEDSSIYLCSVDQGVMNTEAFFGQGTRLTVV.

In this sample, this clone turned up once. The chain links TRBV11-2 to TRBJ2-5; 12 bases are shared with TRBD2. This CDR3 has 16 residues. The J segment lost 5 bases and the V segment lost 3 bases, leaving 7 bases of the junction unmatched. The germline V gene encodes CDR1 SGHAT and CDR2 FQNNGV. The CDR3: CASSLSSGGVAETQYF. As DNA, the CDR3 is TGTGCCAGCAGCTTGTCTAGCGGGGGGGTGGCGGAGACCCAGTACTTC.

The J gene is TRBJ2-7, the V gene TRBV27; a possible D gene is TRBD1 (6 bases). The CDR3 totals 12 residues. V was pared by 2 bases and J by 7 bases, with 9 bases between. Germline lookup yields CDR1 MNHEY and CDR2 SMNVEV (reference sequence). In DNA form, the CDR3 reads TGTGCCAGCAGTTTACGAGGGGGTGAGCAGTACTTC. Its translation: CASSLRGGEQYF.

The chain has TRBV7-9 and TRBJ1-1; weak D call: TRBD1 (5 bases). The CDR3 runs to 13 residues. Deletions cut 3 bases from V and 8 bases from J, with 13 bases between. Germline CDR1 SEHNR, CDR2 FQNEAQ (reference sequence). The DNA for the CDR3 is TGTGCCAGCAGCTTTATTGTAGGGGCCGAAGCTTTCTTT. As protein: CASSFIVGAEAFF.

The chain is built from TRBV14 and TRBJ1-2, with D maybe TRBD1 (5 bases). The CDR3 is 15 residues long. V was clipped by 2 bases and J by 4 bases, with 14 bases between them. CDR1 is SGHDN, CDR2 FVKESK, per germline. As DNA, the CDR3 is TGTGCCAGCAGCCAAAGCCCAGGGTCGGGCTATGGCTACACCTTC. This gives the protein CASSQSPGSGYGYTF.

The chain is built from TRBV6-4 and TRBJ2-2; TRBD1 agrees at 9 bases. The trim removed 6 bases at V and 6 bases at J, leaving 14 bases unmatched. The CDR3 is 17 residues long. The germline V gene has CDR1 MRHNA and CDR2 SNTAGT. The CDR3 is CASRAKPGQGHPGELFF. In DNA, the CDR3 is TGTGCCAGCAGGGCTAAACCGGGACAGGGCCATCCCGGGGAGCTGTTTTTT.

The V gene is TRBV11-2, the J gene TRBJ1-4; a possible D gene is TRBD1 (6 bases). The V end lost 5 bases, the J end lost 0 bases, and 10 bases lay between the germline ends. The CDR3 length is 15 residues. Per the germline V gene, CDR1 is SGHAT and CDR2 is FQNNGV. This CDR3 is CASSPRTATNEKLFF. The CDR3 region has the DNA TGTGCCAGCAGCCCACGGACAGCAACTAATGAAAAACTGTTTTTT. The variable domain in full, with the rest retrieved from reference TRBV11-2 and TRBJ1-4, is EAGVAQSPRYKIIEKRQSVAFWCNPISGHATLYWYQQILGQGPKLLIQFQNNGVVDDSQLPKDRFSAERLKGVDSTLKIQPAKLEDSAVYLCASSPRTATNEKLFFGSGTQLSVL.

The chain couples TRBV7-2 to TRBJ1-2; D is unresolved. V lost 4 bases, J lost 7 bases, and 19 bases lay in between. Per the germline V gene, CDR1 is SGHTA and CDR2 is FQGNSA. This CDR3 is built from 15 residues. The CDR3 DNA is TGTGCCAGCAGCTCCGAGGCGTTTATTTTTTCTGGCTACACCTTC. Translating gives CASSSEAFIFSGYTF.

The rearrangement links TRBV6-1 to TRBJ2-1; 7 bases are shared with TRBD2. V gave up 3 bases and J gave up 3 bases; unmatched junction bases: 2. The CDR3 length is 14 residues. In germline, CDR1 is MNHNS, CDR2 SASEGT. The CDR3 DNA reads as TGTGCCAGCAGTGAGTCTAGCGGCTACAATGAGCAGTTCTTC. Protein sequence: CASSESSGYNEQFF.

This sequence joins TRBV2 and TRBJ2-5; D possibly corresponds to TRBD2 (6 bases). Per the germline V gene, CDR1 is SNHLY and CDR2 is FYNNEI. This CDR3 comprises 15 residues. Deletions cut 6 bases from V and 5 bases from J, with 19 bases between. This CDR3 reads CASRGRGGTGETQYF. CDR3 nucleotide sequence: TGTGCCAGCAGAGGGCGGGGCGGGACTGGGGAGACCCAGTACTTC.

This chain uses TRBV28 with TRBJ1-5; tentatively, D is TRBD1 (5 bases). In germline, CDR1 is MDHEN, CDR2 SYDVKM. This CDR3 contains 12 residues. Trimming took 7 bases from V and 2 from J, leaving 6 bases between them. CDR3: CASTGGNQPQHF. The CDR3 DNA follows: TGTGCCAGCACGGGGGGCAATCAGCCCCAGCATTTT.

The chain links TRBV28 to TRBJ1-3; D call uncertain. V gave up 6 bases and J gave up 2 bases, with 17 bases separating them. This CDR3 is built from 16 residues. Germline V lookup: CDR1 MDHEN, CDR2 SYDVKM. The CDR3 loop reads CASRRPGSVTGNTIYF. The CDR3 DNA reads TGTGCCAGCAGGCGTCCCGGGAGCGTAACTGGAAACACCATATATTTT.

J is TRBJ2-5 and V is TRBV5-6; 7 bases agree with TRBD1. This CDR3 is 14 amino acids long. The germline gives CDR1 SGHDT, CDR2 YYEEEE. With V trimmed by 0 bases and J by 5 bases, 4 bases remained unmatched. The CDR3 is CASSLEGGRETQYF. DNA for the CDR3: TGTGCCAGCAGCTTGGAAGGGGGCAGGGAGACCCAGTACTTC. The variable domain in full, completed from reference TRBV5-6 and TRBJ2-5, reads DAGVTQSPTHLIKTRGQQVTLRCSPKSGHDTVSWYQQALGQGPQFIFQYYEEEERQRGNFPDRFSGHQFPNYSSELNVNALLLGDSALYLCASSLEGGRETQYFGPGTRLLVL.

V is TRBV11-2 and J is TRBJ2-1; 7 nucleotides match TRBD2. V lost 3 bases and J lost 4; bases outside the gene matches: 9. This CDR3 spans 16 amino acids. CDR1 and CDR2 (germline): SGHAT, FQNNGV. CDR3 loop: CASSFRGVEGYNEQFF. CDR3 in DNA: TGTGCCAGCAGCTTCCGGGGGGTGGAGGGGTACAATGAGCAGTTCTTC.

The V gene is TRBV19, the J gene TRBJ2-2; the D gene is possibly TRBD2 (6 bases). CDR3 length: 15 residues. Germline V gives CDR1 LNHDA, CDR2 SQIVND (reference sequence). The germline V and J ends were trimmed by 3 bases and 6 bases, with 14 bases remaining between them. CDR3 loop: CASSIARWGAGELFF. DNA of the CDR3: TGTGCCAGTAGTATCGCCCGGTGGGGGGCCGGGGAGCTGTTTTTT.

CDR3 loop: CASSLTGDSSPLHF. The CDR3 DNA follows: TGTGCCAGCAGCTTAACAGGGGATAGTTCACCCCTCCACTTT. The chain uses TRBV7-9 and TRBJ1-6, with TRBD1 identical over 7 bases. The length of the CDR3 is 14 residues. CDR1 is SEHNR and CDR2 is FQNEAQ in the germline V gene (reference sequence). With 2 bases clipped from V and 9 bases from J, the junction kept 4 bases outside the gene matches. Based on the CDR3 plus reference TRBV7-9 and TRBJ1-6, the full variable domain is DTGVSQNPRHKITKRGQNVTFRCDPISEHNRLYWYRQTLGQGPEFLTYFQNEAQLEKSRLLSDRFSAERPKGSFSTLEIQRTEQGDSAMYLCASSLTGDSSPLHFGNGTRLTVT.

This clone has only one observation. The genes are TRBV14 and TRBJ1-5; D call uncertain. CDR1 and CDR2 (germline): SGHDN, FVKESK. This CDR3 comprises 13 residues. The V end lost 6 bases, the J end lost 4 bases, and 10 bases lay between the germline ends. In nucleotides, the CDR3 is TGTGCCAGCAGTTGGGGAGAGAATCAGCCCCAGCATTTT. Amino acid sequence: CASSWGENQPQHF.

The chain couples TRBV7-6 to TRBJ1-3, with D uncertain. The CDR3 consists of 11 residues. Trimming cost V 6 bases and J 3 bases, with 3 bases left between them. Germline V lookup: CDR1 SGHVS, CDR2 FNYEAQ. The CDR3 loop is CASSRGNTIYF. In DNA, the CDR3 is TGTGCCAGCAGTCGTGGAAACACCATATATTTT.

The chain carries TRBV9 and TRBJ1-4; no clear D. The germline V gene has CDR1 SGDLS and CDR2 YYNGEE. Trimming shortened V by 4 bases and J by 1 base, and 11 bases separated the two germline ends. The CDR3 is made up of 15 amino acids. The CDR3 coding sequence is TGTGCCAGCAGCCCCTGGAGCCAAACTAATGAAAAACTGTTTTTT. Protein: CASSPWSQTNEKLFF.

The sample holds one count of this clone. The chain carries TRBV28 and TRBJ1-1; D may be TRBD1 (6 bases). In germline, CDR1 is MDHEN, CDR2 SYDVKM. Trimming shortened V by 7 bases and J by 0 bases, and 18 bases separated the two germline ends. CDR3 length: 16 residues. In DNA, the CDR3 is TGTGCCAGCATTTTTGTGGGGGCGCTATTGAACACTGAAGCTTTCTTT. Its protein product is CASIFVGALLNTEAFF.

The genes are TRBV30 and TRBJ1-1; D is uncertain. Between the trimmed V and J ends, which lost 0 bases and 5 bases, there was a span of 7 bases. Germline CDR1 GTSNPN, CDR2 SVGIG (reference sequence). CDR3 length equals 12 residues. The CDR3 DNA follows: TGTGCCTGGAGTGTTTCCGGGACTGAAGCTTTCTTT. It specifies CAWSVSGTEAFF.